This TCR beta chain was captured in a study of cytomegalovirus exposure and HLA in healthy donors. PCR was performed using 60 Vbeta and 13 Jbeta primers. TCRdb's table, derived via immunoSEQ multiplex PCR, lists solely in-frame clones and lacks some. The sample has about 160,000 clones, more than 80% seen once. Unrecorded immune exposure was likely among donors, who were nominally healthy when sampled. In its sample, this clone was seen a few times. The CDR3 consists of 16 residues. Deletions cut 2 bases from V and 0 bases from J, with 11 bases between. Germline V gives CDR1 SGHRS, CDR2 YFSETQ. The receptor comes from a woman between 50 and 59 years old in good health and CMV-seronegative. Sequenced: PBMCs. The chain recombines TRBV5-1 with TRBJ2-2; D may be TRBD2 (5 bases). CDR3 sequence (DNA): TGCGCCAGCAGCTTACCGGGAACCACGAACACCGGGGAGCTGTTTTTT. Its translation: CASSLPGTTNTGELFF. The full variable domain, completed using reference TRBV5-1 and TRBJ2-2, is KAGVTQTPRYLIKTRGQQVTLSCSPISGHRSVSWYQQTPGQGLQFLFEYFSETQRNKGNFPGRFSGRQFSNSRSEMNVSTLELGDSALYLCASSLPGTTNTGELFFGEGSRLTVL.